The next 31 T cell receptor beta chains were all read from a single sample in a study of T-cell reconstitution after alpha-beta-depleted transplantation in children. As it was prepared, the TCRbeta library received unique molecular identifiers. TCRdb recomputed calls from the PCR reads with MiXCR, one row per CDR3 protein. The sample yields approximately 240,000 distinct CDR3 sequences, roughly a tenth seen once. The sample here was PBMCs from the stem cell graft donor, taken from the stem cell graft. All receptors come from a human donor who donated a stem cell graft to a child with SCID.

Ten or more counts support this clonotype. This CDR3 reads CASSPLTGTNTGELFF. The CDR3 nucleotides read TGTGCCAGCAGCCCCTTGACAGGGACGAACACCGGGGAGCTGTTTTTT. V usage is TRBV7-9 and J usage is TRBJ2-2; 7 bases are a match to TRBD1. The germline V gene encodes CDR1 SEHNR and CDR2 FQNEAQ (reference sequence). The CDR3 sequence is 16 residues long. With V trimmed by 5 bases and J by 0 bases, 6 bases remained unmatched. The full variable domain, its missing parts supplied by reference TRBV7-9 and TRBJ2-2, is DTGVSQNPRHKITKRGQNVTFRCDPISEHNRLYWYRQTLGQGPEFLTYFQNEAQLEKSRLLSDRFSAERPKGSFSTLEIQRTEQGDSAMYLCASSPLTGTNTGELFFGEGSRLTVL.

The V call is TRBV7-6, the J call TRBJ2-7, with D perhaps TRBD1 or TRBD2 (5 bases each). V shed 1 base and J shed 4 bases, with 17 bases lying between them. From germline, CDR1 is SGHVS and CDR2 FNYEAQ. CDR3 length: 16 amino acids. As DNA, the CDR3 is TGTGCCAGCAGCTTAGGGGCAGGGCTAGGGAGTTACGAGCAGTACTTC. Amino acid sequence: CASSLGAGLGSYEQYF.

This clonotype has ten or more counts. The chain is built from TRBV5-1 and TRBJ2-1; D is possibly TRBD2 (7 bases). Per germline, CDR1 SGHRS and CDR2 YFSETQ. Between the trimmed V and J ends, which lost 0 bases and 3 bases, there was a span of 13 bases. The CDR3 is 16 amino acids. The CDR3 region is CASSLGGGASYNEQFF. CDR3 sequence (DNA): TGCGCCAGCAGCTTGGGAGGGGGGGCTAGCTACAATGAGCAGTTCTTC.

This clonotype was found many times. The chain couples TRBV12-3 or TRBV12-4 to TRBJ2-7; D might be TRBD1 (5 bases). Between the trimmed V and J ends, which lost 7 bases and 2 bases, there was a span of 12 bases. CDR3 length: 13 residues. The CDR3 DNA is TGTGCCAGCAAGCACCAGGGTGCCTACGAGCAGTACTTC. It yields the protein CASKHQGAYEQYF.

This clonotype was found many times. CDR3 in amino acids: CAIRSTDYGYTF. The CDR3 DNA is TGTGCCATCAGGTCGACCGATTATGGCTACACCTTC. The chain uses TRBV10-3 and TRBJ1-2, with D uncertain. V was cut by 6 bases and J by 5 bases, with 10 bases left in between. CDR3 length equals 12 residues. Germline CDR1 reads ENHRY; CDR2 reads SYGVKD.

V gene TRBV3-1 combines with J gene TRBJ1-5, with 10 nucleotides matching TRBD1. The CDR3 extends over 14 amino acids. J was trimmed by 7 bases and V by 5 bases; bases with no gene match: 5. Germline CDR1 is LGHDT and CDR2 is YNNKEL (reference sequence). The CDR3 loop reads CASSYGTGEQPQHF. The CDR3 DNA reads as TGTGCCAGCAGCTACGGGACAGGGGAACAGCCCCAGCATTTT.

This clonotype was recorded many times. The V call is TRBV7-9, the J call TRBJ2-1, with TRBD1 matching 9 bases. Germline-derived CDR1 and CDR2 are SEHNR and FQNEAQ (reference sequence). This CDR3 has 15 amino acids. With V trimmed by 5 bases and J by 4 bases, 6 bases remained unmatched. CDR3 residues: CASSPRQGGYNEQFF. The CDR3 DNA sequence: TGTGCCAGCAGCCCACGACAGGGGGGGTACAATGAGCAGTTCTTC.

A remark on this clonotype: A read error may be the cause here, since a much bigger clone is one base away. The chain couples TRBV7-2 to TRBJ1-4; D is uncertain. Germline CDR1 SGHTA, CDR2 FQGNSA. Trimming cost V 1 base and J 8 bases, with 17 bases left between them. The CDR3 is 16 residues long. CDR3 region: CASSLGTTGWEEKLFF. The CDR3 region has the DNA TGTGCCAGCAGCTTAGGAACTACGGGCTGGGAGGAAAAACTGTTTTTT.

Ten or more counts support this clonotype. The chain uses TRBV5-1 and TRBJ2-3; D ambiguous. Germline V gene data show CDR1 as SGHRS and CDR2 as YFSETQ. Trimming stripped 1 base from V and 2 bases from J, with 11 bases between. CDR3 length: 15 amino acids. CDR3 nucleotides: TGCGCCAGCAGCTTGCAAGAGCCCCACACAGATACGCAGTATTTT. It specifies CASSLQEPHTDTQYF.

The table lists this clonotype with many counts. This chain uses TRBV5-1 with TRBJ2-3; D not certain. This CDR3 is built from 16 residues. Germline CDR1 is SGHRS and CDR2 is YFSETQ. V was shortened by 0 bases and J by 0 bases, with 11 bases between the two germline ends. DNA of the CDR3: TGCGCCAGCAGCTTGGACCCCTTGGGAAGCACAGATACGCAGTATTTT. This encodes CASSLDPLGSTDTQYF.

At least ten counts were recorded for this clonotype. This chain links TRBV20-1 with TRBJ2-1; D may be TRBD1 (5 bases). Germline V lookup: CDR1 DFQATT, CDR2 SNEGSKA (reference sequence). With 1 base removed from V and 5 bases from J, the gap between germline ends came to 6 bases. The CDR3 has 12 amino acids. In DNA form, the CDR3 reads TGCAGTGCTAGAGGGACAAACAATGAGCAGTTCTTC. As protein: CSARGTNNEQFF.

This clonotype was observed many times. The gene calls are TRBV6-5 and TRBJ1-1; no reliable D call. The V end was cut by 5 bases, the J end by 1 base, with 14 bases between. Per the germline V gene, CDR1 is MNHEY and CDR2 is SVGAGI. This CDR3 spans 15 amino acids. The CDR3, as DNA: TGTGCCAGCAGTCGATCCTTGAGGAAGAACACTGAAGCTTTCTTT. The encoded protein is CASSRSLRKNTEAFF.

The genes are TRBV29-1 and TRBJ1-1; D may be TRBD1 (6 bases). Germline V CDR1 and CDR2: SQVTM, ANQGSEA. V lost 0 bases and J 7 bases, leaving 21 bases between the germline ends. The CDR3 is 16 residues long. Here the CDR3 reads CSVEELLGQPQIEAFF. CDR3 DNA: TGCAGCGTTGAAGAGCTCCTAGGACAGCCCCAGATTGAAGCTTTCTTT.

This clonotype was picked up many times. The chain uses TRBV12-3 or TRBV12-4 and TRBJ1-2; 7 bases map to TRBD1. The CDR3 runs 15 residues. V trimming: 4 bases; J trimming: 4 bases; junction bases outside the gene matches: 9. CDR3 coding DNA: TGTGCCAGCAGTTCCACAGGGGCGATGGCCTATGGCTACACCTTC. Translated: CASSSTGAMAYGYTF.

This clonotype came up many times. The chain combines TRBV5-6 with TRBJ2-1, with D maybe TRBD2 (5 bases). The CDR3 runs to 13 residues. The germline CDR1 and CDR2 sequences are SGHDT and YYEEEE. V lost 3 bases and J lost 6, with 10 bases in between. CDR3 nucleotides: TGTGCCAGCAGCTCCGAGGGCAGCAATGAGCAGTTCTTC. Translated: CASSSEGSNEQFF.

In its sample, this clonotype was seen many times. The chain carries TRBV5-1 and TRBJ2-7; TRBD1 aligns across 7 bases. With V trimmed by 1 base and J by 2 bases, 3 bases remained unmatched. CDR1 and CDR2 from the germline V gene are SGHRS and YFSETQ. The CDR3 is 14 residues long. CDR3 loop: CASSLTGAPYEQYF. DNA for the CDR3: TGCGCCAGCAGCTTGACAGGGGCCCCCTACGAGCAGTACTTC.

This clonotype was recorded at least ten times. This chain links TRBV4-3 with TRBJ2-7; TRBD2 matches 7 bases. The CDR3 is 14 amino acids. Losses at the gene ends were 4 bases for V and 8 bases for J; bases not matched to a gene: 11. The germline gives CDR1 LGHNA, CDR2 YSLEER. This chain's CDR3 is CASSPGPSGLQQYF. The CDR3, as DNA: TGCGCCAGCAGCCCGGGTCCTAGCGGCCTTCAGCAGTACTTC.

This clonotype was recorded many times. The V and J genes are TRBV7-2 and TRBJ1-2; the match to TRBD1 covers 7 bases. Germline values: CDR1 SGHTA, CDR2 FQGNSA. This CDR3 comprises 13 residues. V was clipped by 5 bases and J by 6 bases; unmatched bases: 6. CDR3 sequence (DNA): TGTGCCAGCAGCCCGGACAGGAGGGATGGCTACACCTTC. Protein product: CASSPDRRDGYTF.

The CDR3 loop is CASSLEAGGNGYTF. In nucleotides, the CDR3 is TGTGCCAGCAGCTTGGAGGCAGGGGGGAATGGCTACACCTTC. This chain uses TRBV7-9 with TRBJ1-2; 7 bases map to TRBD1. J lost 6 bases, V lost 3 bases, and 7 bases had no gene match. The CDR3 consists of 14 residues. Germline CDR1 SEHNR, CDR2 FQNEAQ (reference sequence).

This clonotype was found many times. The gene calls are TRBV5-1 and TRBJ1-6; 9 nucleotides match TRBD1. Germline loops: CDR1 SGHRS, CDR2 YFSETQ. This CDR3 spans 15 amino acids. V lost 4 bases and J lost 7; bases outside the gene matches: 6. The CDR3 loop is CASSPGQGANSPLHF. CDR3 coding DNA: TGCGCCAGCAGCCCGGGACAGGGTGCGAATTCACCCCTCCACTTT.

This clonotype was observed at least ten times. The rearrangement joins TRBV5-1 to TRBJ1-1; no firm D call. The germline CDR1 and CDR2 sequences are SGHRS and YFSETQ. The CDR3 loop spans 12 amino acids. With 4 bases removed from V and 7 bases from J, the gap between germline ends came to 11 bases. CDR3 sequence: CASSPNGNEAFF. CDR3 DNA: TGCGCCAGCAGCCCTAACGGAAATGAAGCTTTCTTT.

This clonotype has ten or more counts. The rearrangement joins TRBV20-1 to TRBJ2-1, with a tentative D call TRBD1 (6 bases). The CDR3 sequence is 13 residues long. Germline CDR1 and CDR2: DFQATT and SNEGSKA (reference sequence). The V end was cut by 6 bases, the J end by 6 bases, with 15 bases between. The DNA for the CDR3 is TGCAGTGCCCCAGGGGTGGCGTCCAATGAGCAGTTCTTC. Translated: CSAPGVASNEQFF.

Worth noting for this clonotype: A single base separates this from a much larger clone, so it may be a read error. The CDR3 loop is CASSPNRGGAYNEQSF. The CDR3 DNA follows: TGTGCCAGCAGCCCTAACCGAGGGGGCGCGTACAATGAGCAGTCCTTC. The chain couples TRBV7-2 to TRBJ2-1, with TRBD1 identical over 7 bases. CDR1 and CDR2 (germline): SGHTA, FQGNSA. The CDR3 length is 16 residues. Drawing the rest from reference TRBV7-2 and TRBJ2-1, the complete variable domain is GAGVSQSPSNKVTEKGKDVELRCDPISGHTALYWYRQSLGQGLEFLIYFQGNSAPDKSGLPSDRFSAERTGGSVSTLTIQRTQQEDSAVYLCASSPNRGGAYNEQSFGPGTRLTVL.

The chain couples TRBV2 to TRBJ2-3; D call uncertain. V was trimmed by 4 bases and J by 2 bases, leaving 16 bases between them. Germline CDR1 SNHLY, CDR2 FYNNEI. The CDR3 is 16 residues long. DNA of the CDR3: TGTGCCAGCAGTGGGCGATGGGAAGGTCCCACAGATACGCAGTATTTT. Amino acid sequence: CASSGRWEGPTDTQYF.

This clonotype has at least ten counts. The chain joins TRBV11-2 to TRBJ1-1; 7 bases are a match to TRBD1. Per germline, CDR1 SGHAT and CDR2 FQNNGV. The CDR3 is made up of 16 amino acids. V was pared by 1 base and J by 0 bases, with 5 bases of the junction left unmatched. CDR3 in amino acids: CASSLGTGLMNTEAFF. In DNA, the CDR3 is TGTGCCAGCAGCTTAGGGACAGGACTCATGAACACTGAAGCTTTCTTT.

The gene calls are TRBV12-3 or TRBV12-4 and TRBJ1-2, with D perhaps matching TRBD1 (6 bases). Trimming stripped 8 bases from V and 2 bases from J, with 12 bases between. CDR3 length equals 13 residues. The CDR3 nucleotides read TGTGCCAGCGACTCCGGGACAAACTATGGCTACACCTTC. Translated: CASDSGTNYGYTF.

There are many counts of this clonotype. J is TRBJ1-1 and V is TRBV7-9; TRBD1 agrees at 8 bases. CDR3 length equals 15 residues. Trimming removed 5 bases from V and 1 base from J; junction bases left unmatched: 6. Germline V CDR1 and CDR2: SEHNR, FQNEAQ (reference sequence). In DNA form, the CDR3 reads TGTGCCAGCAGCCAACCGGACAGGGCGAACACTGAAGCTTTCTTT. It is translated as CASSQPDRANTEAFF.

Ten or more counts support this clonotype. The rearrangement links TRBV21-1 to TRBJ2-5; TRBD1 is the table's D call, not checked against the DNA. TRBV21-1 is listed as a pseudogene. This CDR3 is 18 amino acids long. CDR3 DNA sequence: TGTGCCAGCAGCAAAGTAGGGACAGGGTTCCCGGAGCAAGAGACCCAGTACTTC. It yields the protein CASSKVGTGFPEQETQYF.

CDR3 sequence reads: CASSQGPGDNEQFF. CDR3 bases: TGTGCCAGCAGCCAAGGGCCCGGGGACAATGAGCAGTTCTTC. V is TRBV4-2 and J is TRBJ2-1; TRBD2 is a possible D gene (5 bases). Deletions cut 1 base from V and 5 bases from J, with 9 bases between. CDR1 and CDR2 from the germline V gene are LGHNA and YNFKEQ. The CDR3 extends over 14 amino acids.

This clonotype was seen many times. This sequence joins TRBV5-1 and TRBJ2-3; D gene uncertain. The CDR3 runs to 13 residues. V was cut by 3 bases and J by 6 bases, with 11 bases left in between. Germline V CDR1 and CDR2: SGHRS, YFSETQ. The CDR3 loop reads CASSSPPGDTQYF. Written as DNA, the CDR3 is TGCGCCAGCAGCTCGCCCCCCGGGGATACGCAGTATTTT. Full variable domain (missing parts from reference TRBV5-1 and TRBJ2-3): KAGVTQTPRYLIKTRGQQVTLSCSPISGHRSVSWYQQTPGQGLQFLFEYFSETQRNKGNFPGRFSGRQFSNSRSEMNVSTLELGDSALYLCASSSPPGDTQYFGPGTRLTVL.

This clonotype has at least ten counts. The chain is built from TRBV28 and TRBJ2-5, with D perhaps matching TRBD1 (5 bases). Between the trimmed V and J ends, which lost 6 bases and 5 bases, there was a span of 13 bases. Germline CDR1 is MDHEN and CDR2 is SYDVKM. The CDR3 loop spans 13 amino acids. CDR3 in DNA: TGTGCCAGCAGGGAGACAGTGGCGGAGACCCAGTACTTC. Translated, it gives CASRETVAETQYF.